This T cell receptor (beta chain) was sequenced during a study of cytomegalovirus exposure and HLA in healthy donors. Findings of the study overall: According to the study, 180 or so TCR beta chains were cytomegalovirus-associated.

A multiplex PCR was run with 60 Vbeta primers and 13 Jbeta primers. The assay was immunoSEQ multiplex PCR, and TCRdb's table has in-frame clones only and misses some. In total, the table holds 130,000 to 150,000 clones. Donors were ostensibly healthy at sampling, although undocumented immune exposures were probable. The CDR3 has 16 amino acids. The V gene lost 0 bases and the J gene lost 1 base, with 11 bases spanning the gap. Germline CDR1 SGHRS, CDR2 YFSETQ. Points on this clone: Its antigen is undetermined.

The specimen sequenced was PBMCs. V and J are TRBV5-1 and TRBJ1-5; TRBD1 might be the D (5 bases). This receptor was obtained from a man aged 40-55 years in good health and CMV-seronegative. CDR3 loop: CASSLDAGGSNQPQHF. In DNA form, the CDR3 reads TGCGCCAGCAGCTTGGACGCCGGGGGGAGCAATCAGCCCCAGCATTTT.